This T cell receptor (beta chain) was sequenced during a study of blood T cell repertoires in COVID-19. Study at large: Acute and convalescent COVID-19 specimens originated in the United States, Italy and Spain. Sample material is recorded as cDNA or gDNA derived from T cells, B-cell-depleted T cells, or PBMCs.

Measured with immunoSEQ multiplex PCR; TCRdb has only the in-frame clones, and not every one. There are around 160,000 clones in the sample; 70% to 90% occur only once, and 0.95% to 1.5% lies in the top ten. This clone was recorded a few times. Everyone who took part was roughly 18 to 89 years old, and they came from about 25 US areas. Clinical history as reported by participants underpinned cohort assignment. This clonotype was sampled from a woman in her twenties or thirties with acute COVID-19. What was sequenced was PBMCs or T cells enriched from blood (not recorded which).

The CDR3 is CASSGAQGLGYGYTF. The CDR3 coding sequence is TGTGCCAGCAGTGGAGCTCAGGGACTTGGCTATGGCTACACCTTC. The chain recombines TRBV2 with TRBJ1-2; D possibly corresponds to TRBD1 (5 bases). CDR3 length equals 15 residues. The ends were cut back, 4 bases at V and 4 bases at J, with 16 bases in the middle. The germline V gene has CDR1 SNHLY and CDR2 FYNNEI.